This T cell receptor beta chain was sequenced during a study of T cell responses to AZD1222 COVID-19 vaccine. Study-wide results and limits: Sampling that yielded the repertoires occurred only after the peak T cell response. The span of vaccine-associated CD4 TCRs extended across spike, with dominance at 160-218 and 743-854. Two AZD1222 doses significantly raised spike-specific TCR breadth and depth over controls.

Clones were sequenced by immunoSEQ multiplex PCR, and TCRdb holds only the in-frame ones, with some missing. Among more than 150,000 clones listed, approximately 90% were seen once. Note on this clone: Its antigen is still unknown.

Trimming took 4 bases from V and 2 from J; bases not matched to a gene: 3. CDR1 is SGHNT, CDR2 YYREEE, per germline (reference sequence). The CDR3 extends over 14 amino acids. The chain carries TRBV5-4 and TRBJ2-5; 9 nucleotides line up with TRBD1. This clonotype was obtained from an adult who received the AZD1222 COVID-19 vaccine. Material: peripheral blood, obtained 28 days after the second AZD1222 dose. This CDR3 is CASSEGTGQETQYF. The DNA for the CDR3 is TGTGCCAGCAGCGAGGGGACAGGGCAAGAGACCCAGTACTTC.